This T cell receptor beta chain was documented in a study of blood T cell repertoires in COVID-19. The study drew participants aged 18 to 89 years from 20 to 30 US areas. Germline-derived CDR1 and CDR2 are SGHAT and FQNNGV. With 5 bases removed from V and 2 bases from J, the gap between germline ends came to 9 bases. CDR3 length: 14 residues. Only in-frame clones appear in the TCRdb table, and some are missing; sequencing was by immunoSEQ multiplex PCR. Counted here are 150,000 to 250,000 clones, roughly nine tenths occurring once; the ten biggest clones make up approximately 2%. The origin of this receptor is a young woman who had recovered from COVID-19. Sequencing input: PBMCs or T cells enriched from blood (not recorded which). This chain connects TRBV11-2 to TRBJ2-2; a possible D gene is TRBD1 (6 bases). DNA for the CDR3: TGTGCCAGCAGCCGCAGGGGAAACACCGGGGAGCTGTTTTTT. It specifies CASSRRGNTGELFF.